These T cell receptor beta chains were read from a single sample in a study of blood T cells in healthy people across ages. TCRdb independently ran MiXCR on the 5' RACE reads; one entry per CDR3 protein. This table has about 320,000 distinct CDR3 sequences, about 25% appearing once. Sequencing was performed on blood. These receptors were taken from a woman in her 70s in good health. Both conserved end residues are part of each CDR3. A D gene is named only where the DNA matches it firmly. Some rows have no size entry. The others give once, few or many, or a class for an expanded clone.

>TRBV27|NA|NA|TRBJ1-3
CASSFDSGNTIYF
TGTGCCAGCAGTTTCGACTCTGGAAACACCATATATTTT
>TRBV20-1|few|NA|TRBJ1-1
CSARDVVRSLNTEAFF
TGCAGTGCTAGAGATGTAGTCCGATCGTTGAACACTGAAGCTTTCTTT
>TRBV29-1|NA|TRBD2|TRBJ2-1
CSVAPILAGGRDEQFF
TGCAGCGTCGCCCCCATACTAGCGGGAGGGCGAGATGAGCAGTTCTTC
>TRBV6-2/TRBV6-3|many|NA|TRBJ2-4
CASSYKGTLSKNIQYF
TGTGCCAGCAGTTACAAGGGGACCCTTTCCAAAAACATTCAGTACTTC
>TRBV28|NA|NA|TRBJ1-2
CASSFGGNTNYGYTF
TGTGCCAGCAGTTTTGGTGGCAACACTAACTATGGCTACACCTTC
>TRBV7-2|NA|NA|TRBJ2-1
CASSSGPPQFF
TGTGCCAGCAGCTCCGGGCCTCCACAGTTCTTC
>TRBV12-3/TRBV12-4|NA|NA|TRBJ2-6
CASRGQYSGANVLTF
TGTGCCAGCCGTGGACAATACTCTGGGGCCAACGTCCTGACTTTC
>TRBV29-1|NA|TRBD1|TRBJ2-7
CSARGQYTYEQYF
TGCAGCGCAAGGGGACAGTACACCTACGAGCAGTACTTC
>TRBV5-1|NA|TRBD2|TRBJ2-2
CASSLGGTSGNTGELFF
TGCGCCAGCAGCTTGGGTGGGACTAGCGGAAACACCGGGGAGCTGTTTTTT
>TRBV28|NA|NA|TRBJ1-2
CASSRHGASYTF
TGTGCCAGCAGTCGGCATGGTGCGAGCTACACCTTC
>TRBV4-1|few|TRBD2|TRBJ2-2
CASSHWGLAGDRELFF
TGCGCCAGCAGCCATTGGGGACTAGCGGGAGATAGGGAGCTGTTTTTT
>TRBV4-3|few|NA|TRBJ2-2
CASSQGHGNTGELFF
TGCGCCAGCAGCCAAGGCCACGGGAACACCGGGGAGCTGTTTTTT
>TRBV28|few|NA|TRBJ2-7
CASRLEQPSYEQYF
TGTGCCAGCAGACTAGAACAACCTTCCTACGAGCAGTACTTC
>TRBV6-6|NA|TRBD1|TRBJ2-7
CASKFGTESYEQYF
TGTGCCAGCAAGTTTGGGACAGAGTCCTACGAGCAGTACTTC
>TRBV28|NA|NA|TRBJ1-4
CASSLGENLFF
TGTGCCAGCAGTTTAGGCGAAAACCTGTTTTTT
>TRBV6-2/TRBV6-3|NA|TRBD1|TRBJ1-5
CASRKGGSSGQGGNQPQHF
TGTGCCAGCAGAAAGGGCGGCTCGTCTGGACAGGGGGGCAATCAGCCCCAGCATTTT
>TRBV20-1|NA|TRBD2|TRBJ2-1
CSARGGGLAGTYNEQFF
TGCAGTGCTAGAGGGGGGGGACTAGCGGGAACATACAATGAGCAGTTCTTC
>TRBV20-1|many|NA|TRBJ1-3
CSARGHLSGNTIYF
TGCAGTGCTAGAGGTCACCTCTCTGGAAACACCATATATTTT
>TRBV9|NA|NA|TRBJ2-4
CASSVGPGPSAKNIQYF
TGTGCCAGCAGCGTAGGCCCAGGGCCTTCAGCCAAAAACATTCAGTACTTC
>TRBV28|many|NA|TRBJ1-4
CASSSPGAFGEKLFF
TGTGCCAGCAGTTCACCGGGGGCCTTCGGGGAAAAACTGTTTTTT
>TRBV4-2|NA|TRBD2|TRBJ2-1
CASSQETSGRAGFPNEQFF
TGTGCCAGCAGCCAAGAAACTAGCGGGAGGGCCGGGTTCCCCAATGAGCAGTTCTTC
>TRBV29-1|few|TRBD1|TRBJ1-1
CSVGDRGRVGNTEAFF
TGCAGCGTCGGGGACAGGGGAAGGGTCGGGAACACTGAAGCTTTCTTT
>TRBV15|few|NA|TRBJ2-5
CATSRDHLPRETQYF
TGTGCCACCAGCAGAGATCACCTGCCACGGGAGACCCAGTACTTC
>TRBV29-1|NA|NA|TRBJ1-2
CSVEGESWYGYTF
TGCAGCGTTGAGGGGGAATCGTGGTATGGCTACACCTTC
>TRBV12-3/TRBV12-4|NA|NA|TRBJ2-2
CASSWTTRTGELFF
TGTGCCAGCAGTTGGACTACCAGGACCGGGGAGCTGTTTTTT
>TRBV28|few|TRBD2|TRBJ2-5
CASSPKWSGRSETQYF
TGTGCCAGCAGTCCAAAGTGGAGCGGGAGGTCGGAGACCCAGTACTTC
>TRBV21-1|NA|NA|TRBJ1-2
CASLPEGGAGYGYTF
TGTGCCAGCTTGCCCGAGGGGGGCGCCGGCTATGGCTACACCTTC
>TRBV11-2|NA|TRBD1|TRBJ2-2
CASSSTTGTDTGELFF
TGTGCCAGCAGCTCCACCACCGGGACAGACACCGGGGAGCTGTTTTTT
>TRBV5-1|few|NA|TRBJ1-2
CASSLDIVTVYGYTF
TGCGCCAGCAGCTTGGATATAGTGACAGTCTATGGCTACACCTTC
>TRBV7-2|NA|NA|TRBJ2-2
CASSPRAWRENTGELFF
TGTGCCAGCAGCCCGAGGGCTTGGCGGGAGAACACCGGGGAGCTGTTTTTT
>TRBV29-1|few|NA|TRBJ2-1
CSEAGGTNNEQFF
TGCAGCGAAGCAGGGGGGACAAACAATGAGCAGTTCTTC
>TRBV9|few|NA|TRBJ2-3
CASSPRGGSHTDTQYF
TGTGCCAGCAGCCCCCGAGGTGGCAGCCACACAGATACGCAGTATTTT
>TRBV28|few|NA|TRBJ2-5
CASSFSTAMETQYF
TGTGCCAGCAGTTTTAGTACGGCGATGGAGACCCAGTACTTC
>TRBV6-1|few|NA|TRBJ2-1
CASSAGTSSYNEQFF
TGTGCCAGCAGTGCGGGCACAAGCTCCTACAATGAGCAGTTCTTC
>TRBV2|NA|NA|TRBJ2-7
CASKRRSEVYEQYF
TGTGCCAGCAAGCGGAGATCGGAGGTCTACGAGCAGTACTTC
>TRBV15|few|NA|TRBJ2-1
CATSQGLTYNEQFF
TGTGCCACCAGCCAGGGGCTAACCTACAATGAGCAGTTCTTC
>TRBV20-1|NA|NA|TRBJ2-7
CSASILRDPSTEQYF
TGCAGTGCTAGTATTCTGCGGGATCCCTCCACCGAGCAGTACTTC
>TRBV7-2|NA|TRBD2|TRBJ2-1
CASKLAGGQYNEQFF
TGTGCCAGCAAACTAGCGGGAGGCCAATACAATGAGCAGTTCTTC
>TRBV20-1|once|NA|TRBJ1-2
CSAPRESYGYTF
TGCAGTGCGCCGAGGGAGAGCTATGGCTACACCTTC
>TRBV20-1|NA|NA|TRBJ1-2
CSASGGEHGYTF
TGCAGTGCTAGTGGCGGGGAACATGGCTACACCTTC
>TRBV27|NA|NA|TRBJ2-7
CALGGVQRTGRVEQYF
TGTGCCCTGGGGGGGGTGCAGAGGACAGGGAGGGTCGAGCAGTACTTC
>TRBV12-3/TRBV12-4|NA|NA|TRBJ2-3
CASSSDRTSTDTEYF
TGTGCCAGCAGTTCCGACAGAACTAGCACAGATACGGAGTATTTT
>TRBV12-3/TRBV12-4|few|TRBD1|TRBJ1-2
CASTPQGVSTYGYTF
TGTGCCAGCACGCCTCAGGGGGTATCGACATATGGCTACACCTTC
>TRBV20-1|NA|TRBD2|TRBJ2-3
CSEAGGSDTQYF
TGCAGTGAAGCGGGAGGGTCAGATACGCAGTATTTT
>TRBV27|NA|TRBD2|TRBJ2-5
CASGVAGVESETQYF
TGTGCCAGCGGAGTAGCGGGAGTGGAATCCGAGACCCAGTACTTC
>TRBV11-2|NA|TRBD1|TRBJ2-1
CASSLGTANNEQFF
TGTGCCAGCAGCCTCGGGACAGCAAACAATGAGCAGTTCTTC
>TRBV18|few|NA|TRBJ1-5
CASSRDNSNQPQHF
TGTGCCAGCTCTCGCGATAATAGCAATCAGCCCCAGCATTTT
>TRBV6-5|NA|NA|TRBJ1-2
CASSPGIYGYTF
TGTGCCAGCAGTCCTGGGATCTATGGCTACACCTTC
>TRBV29-1|NA|TRBD1|TRBJ2-2
CSVGPGQGRPTNTGELFF
TGCAGCGTTGGGCCGGGACAGGGGCGACCAACGAACACCGGGGAGCTGTTTTTT
>TRBV7-2|NA|TRBD1|TRBJ2-7
CASSLAGRGYEQYF
TGTGCCAGCAGCTTAGCTGGCAGGGGGTACGAGCAGTACTTC
>TRBV19|NA|NA|TRBJ2-7
CASSITTGTREQYF
TGTGCCAGTAGTATTACCACAGGAACTCGAGAGCAGTACTTC